In this sample, the clone carrying this T cell receptor (beta chain) turned up a few times. Antigen specificity is unknown. Every TCR beta cDNA library bore unique molecular identifiers. Using its own MiXCR run on the PCR reads, TCRdb lists one record per CDR3 protein. The sample yields approximately 180,000 distinct CDR3 sequences, 30% seen once. Trimming cost V 6 bases and J 6 bases, with 11 bases left between them. Per the germline V gene, CDR1 is DFQATT and CDR2 is SNEGSKA (reference sequence). This CDR3 contains 12 residues. This entry is derived from a study of post-analysis software for immune sequencing data. Study information: In terms of disease course, relapsing-remitting, secondary progressive and progressive-relapsing multiple sclerosis were included. Study conclusions and caveats: About 5 TRBV segments occurring more often in patients than controls included TRBV5-6, TRBV5-1 and TRBV20-1.

The rearrangement joins TRBV20-1 to TRBJ2-2; D ambiguous. This TCR was sampled from a girl aged 10-17 years with multiple sclerosis. The sequenced sample was blood. The CDR3 DNA follows: TGCAGTGCCCCTAAGGGCCCCGGGGAGCTGTTTTTT. It specifies CSAPKGPGELFF.